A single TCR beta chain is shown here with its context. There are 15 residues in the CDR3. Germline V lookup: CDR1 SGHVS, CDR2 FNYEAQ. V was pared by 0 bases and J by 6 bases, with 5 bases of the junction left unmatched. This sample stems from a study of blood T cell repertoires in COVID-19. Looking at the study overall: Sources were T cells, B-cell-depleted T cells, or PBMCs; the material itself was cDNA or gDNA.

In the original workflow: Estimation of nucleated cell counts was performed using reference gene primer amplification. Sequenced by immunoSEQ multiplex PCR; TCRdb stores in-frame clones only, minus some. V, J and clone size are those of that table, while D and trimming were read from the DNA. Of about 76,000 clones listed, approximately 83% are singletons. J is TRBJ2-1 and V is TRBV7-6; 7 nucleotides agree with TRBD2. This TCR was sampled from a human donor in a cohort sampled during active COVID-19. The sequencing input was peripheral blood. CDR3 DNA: TGTGCCAGCAGCTTAGCGGCTAGCGGTATCAATGAGCAGTTCTTC. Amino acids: CASSLAASGINEQFF.